The clone carrying this T cell receptor beta chain was observed many times. These data are taken from a study of Graves' ophthalmopathy and Graves' hyperthyroidism. CDR3 length: 15 residues. Per the germline V gene, CDR1 is PRHDT and CDR2 is FYEKMQ (reference sequence). V gave up 2 bases and J gave up 5 bases, with 12 bases separating them. Patients were left out if they had other autoimmune diseases, uncontrolled infections, pregnancy or lactation. Amplification from RNA transcripts yielded the TCR beta CDR3 regions. The first round was an RT-PCR with HTBI primers, and the second round was a multiplex PCR. TCRdb reprocessed the multiplex PCR reads via MiXCR and lists one record per CDR3 protein. The repertoire holds some 360,000 distinct CDR3 sequences, roughly 15% seen once, with 2.4% in the top ten.

The gene calls are TRBV13 and TRBJ2-2; D gene unclear. The clonotype was recovered from an adult woman with stable Graves' hyperthyroidism. The specimen was peripheral blood. CDR3 in DNA: TGTGCCAGCAGCTTAACCGCCTGGGGAACCGGGGAGCTGTTTTTT. This gives the protein CASSLTAWGTGELFF.